The 24 T cell receptor beta chains listed next were all sequenced from one sample in a study of blood T cell repertoires in COVID-19. Generated by immunoSEQ multiplex PCR, the TCRdb table keeps only in-frame clones and is missing some. This sample has 250,000 to 300,000 clones, with 75% to 95% found just once. Input material: PBMCs or T cells enriched from blood (not recorded which). These receptors originate from a woman aged 25-40 years who had recovered from COVID-19.

The chain is built from TRBV19 and TRBJ1-1; 7 bases agree with TRBD1. Losses at the gene ends were 9 bases for V and 1 base for J; bases not matched to a gene: 11. CDR1 and CDR2 (germline): LNHDA, SQIVND (reference sequence). The CDR3 extends over 15 amino acids. Here the CDR3 reads CASRTGAQGNTEAFF. The CDR3, as DNA: TGTGCCAGCAGAACAGGGGCCCAGGGGAACACTGAAGCTTTCTTT.

CDR3: CASRQTGLGNTIYF. The CDR3 bases are TGTGCCAGCAGACAGACAGGGCTCGGAAACACCATATATTTT. The V call is TRBV6-5, the J call TRBJ1-3; the match to TRBD1 covers 7 bases. Germline lookup yields CDR1 MNHEY and CDR2 SVGAGI. This CDR3 is built from 14 residues. The J segment lost 4 bases and the V segment lost 6 bases, leaving 6 bases of the junction unmatched.

The genes are TRBV4-1 and TRBJ2-2, with D possibly being TRBD2 (5 bases). V lost 0 bases and J lost 4, with 12 bases in between. The CDR3 spans 16 residues. CDR1 MGHRA and CDR2 YSYEKL come from the germline V gene. The CDR3 here is CASSQDLDYPTGELFF. As DNA, the CDR3 is TGCGCCAGCAGCCAAGATCTAGACTATCCCACCGGGGAGCTGTTTTTT.

The V gene is TRBV6-2 or TRBV6-3, the J gene TRBJ1-2; 8 bases map to TRBD1. With 6 bases clipped from V and 3 bases from J, the junction kept 6 bases outside the gene matches. Per germline, CDR1 MNHEY and CDR2 SVGEGT. The CDR3 contains 14 residues. CDR3 in DNA: TGTGCCAGCAGCAAACAGGGGGGAGACTATGGCTACACCTTC. This translates into CASSKQGGDYGYTF.

This clone occurred a few times. V usage is TRBV27 and J usage is TRBJ2-1, with 10 bases identical to TRBD2. CDR3 size: 15 residues. The V and J ends lost 7 bases and 4 bases, in that order; junction bases with no gene match: 7. Germline CDR1 is MNHEY and CDR2 is SMNVEV (reference sequence). The CDR3 region is CASNLAGAGYNEQFF. The CDR3 nucleotides are TGTGCCAGCAACCTAGCGGGAGCGGGGTACAATGAGCAGTTCTTC.

This CDR3 is CASSQEGAAQHF. Written as DNA, the CDR3 is TGTGCCAGCAGCCAAGAGGGCGCTGCCCAGCATTTT. This rearrangement joins TRBV3-1 (or the pseudogene TRBV3-2) to TRBJ1-5; D uncertain. This CDR3 is built from 12 residues. The germline V gene has CDR1 LGHDT and CDR2 YNNKEL (reference sequence). V was trimmed by 0 bases and J by 11 bases, leaving 8 bases between them.

The rearrangement joins TRBV7-3 to TRBJ1-1; a weak D match, TRBD1 (6 bases). Germline V CDR1 and CDR2: SGHTA, FQGTGA. The CDR3 has 14 amino acids. V lost 5 bases and J lost 0, with 10 bases in between. CDR3 region: CASSPGQMNTEAFF. CDR3 nucleotides: TGTGCCAGCAGCCCCGGACAGATGAACACTGAAGCTTTCTTT.

The chain links TRBV11-2 to TRBJ2-3, with 7 bases matching TRBD2. The CDR3 contains 16 residues. V shed 6 bases, J shed 5 bases, and the junction held 14 bases outside the gene matches. Germline V lookup: CDR1 SGHAT, CDR2 FQNNGV. CDR3 nucleotides: TGTGCCAGCAGTCCCGAGAGTGGACTAGTGTTAGATACGCAGTATTTT. Translation gives CASSPESGLVLDTQYF.

For this clone: At one boundary the junction diverges from the germline segment, which might be a read error. V is TRBV4-1 and J is TRBJ1-1; no definite D call. The germline V gene encodes CDR1 MGHRA and CDR2 YSYEKL. This CDR3 is built from 14 residues. In nucleotides, the CDR3 is TGCGCCAGCAGCCAAGATCCCGGAGACCCGCGCTCTAAGTTT. Protein sequence: CASSQDPGDPRSKF.

J is TRBJ1-1 and V is TRBV5-5; TRBD1 agrees at 8 bases. In germline, CDR1 is SGHKS, CDR2 YYEKEE (reference sequence). Trimming cost V 0 bases and J 7 bases; bases outside gene matches: 5. The CDR3 is 14 amino acids. The CDR3 protein is CASSLGEGTGEAFF. The CDR3 bases are TGTGCCAGCAGCTTGGGGGAGGGGACAGGTGAAGCTTTCTTT.

The V and J genes are TRBV5-1 and TRBJ1-1, with D tentatively TRBD1 (6 bases). The CDR3 is 14 residues long. Per the germline V gene, CDR1 is SGHRS and CDR2 is YFSETQ. The V gene lost 5 bases and the J gene lost 0 bases, with 11 bases spanning the gap. The CDR3 sequence: CASRPDSLNTEAFF. In DNA, the CDR3 is TGCGCCAGCAGGCCGGACAGTTTGAACACTGAAGCTTTCTTT.

The rearrangement uses TRBV11-2 and TRBJ2-1; 11 positions match TRBD1. V shed 5 bases, J shed 6 bases, and the junction held 3 bases outside the gene matches. Germline CDR1 reads SGHAT; CDR2 reads FQNNGV. The CDR3 sequence is 14 residues long. The CDR3 DNA follows: TGTGCCAGCAGCAAGGACAGGGGGCGCAATGAGCAGTTCTTC. Translation: CASSKDRGRNEQFF.

The rearrangement uses TRBV5-6 and TRBJ1-2; D remains ambiguous. Trimming took off 0 bases at V and 8 bases at J, with 11 bases between the two ends. This CDR3 region has 13 residues. CDR1 and CDR2 from the germline V gene are SGHDT and YYEEEE. The CDR3 bases are TGTGCCAGCAGCTTGGTGTCGGAGGGAGGCTACACCTTC. This gives the protein CASSLVSEGGYTF.

Here the CDR3 DNA reads TGTGCCAGTAGTACCCCGGGACAGCACTACGAGCAGTACTTC. Translated, it gives CASSTPGQHYEQYF. The chain couples TRBV19 to TRBJ2-7; TRBD1 matches 7 bases. There are 14 residues in the CDR3. CDR1 is LNHDA and CDR2 is SQIVND in the germline V gene (reference sequence). The V segment lost 4 bases and the J segment 3 bases; nucleotides outside the gene matches: 6.

The V call is TRBV28, the J call TRBJ2-2; a weak D match, TRBD2 (5 bases). V lost 3 bases and J 7 bases, leaving 9 bases between the germline ends. The CDR3 sequence is 13 residues long. The germline gives CDR1 MDHEN, CDR2 SYDVKM. The CDR3 bases are TGTGCCAGCAGTTTTTACGGGGTCGGGGAGCTGTTTTTT. This codes for CASSFYGVGELFF.

The chain links TRBV5-8 to TRBJ1-4, with 10 bases identical to TRBD1. The length of the CDR3 is 16 residues. Germline V gene sequence: CDR1 SGHTS, CDR2 YDEGEE. With 4 bases clipped from V and 0 bases from J, the junction kept 3 bases outside the gene matches. The CDR3 reads CASSLGQGATNEKLFF. CDR3 DNA: TGTGCCAGCAGCCTAGGACAGGGGGCAACTAATGAAAAACTGTTTTTT.

Only one count was recorded for this clone. The rearrangement uses TRBV28 and TRBJ1-5, with D possibly TRBD1 on 5 matching bases. This CDR3 has 15 residues. The V end lost 7 bases, the J end lost 3 bases, and 16 bases lay between the germline ends. Looked up from germline, CDR1 is MDHEN and CDR2 is SYDVKM. The CDR3, as DNA: TGTGCCAGCACACAGGCTCTCAACCCCAATCAGCCCCAGCATTTT. It translates to CASTQALNPNQPQHF.

The chain combines TRBV5-1 with TRBJ2-1; 9 positions agree with TRBD2. V gave up 4 bases and J gave up 4 bases; unmatched junction bases: 6. Germline V CDR1 and CDR2: SGHRS, YFSETQ. CDR3 size: 15 residues. CDR3 amino acids: CASSLWTSAYNEQFF. CDR3 nucleotide sequence: TGCGCCAGCAGCCTCTGGACTAGCGCATACAATGAGCAGTTCTTC. Variable domain in full (rest from reference TRBV5-1 and TRBJ2-1): KAGVTQTPRYLIKTRGQQVTLSCSPISGHRSVSWYQQTPGQGLQFLFEYFSETQRNKGNFPGRFSGRQFSNSRSEMNVSTLELGDSALYLCASSLWTSAYNEQFFGPGTRLTVL.

This clone was counted a single time. V is TRBV28 and J is TRBJ2-2; tentatively, D is TRBD1 or TRBD2 (7 bases each). The CDR3 consists of 11 residues. Germline V gene lookup returns CDR1 MDHEN and CDR2 SYDVKM. V dropped 10 bases and J dropped 8 bases, with 11 bases sitting between them. The CDR3 coding sequence is TGTGCCACCAGGGGGGGTGGGGAGCTGTTTTTT. The encoded protein is CATRGGGELFF.

This sequence joins TRBV5-1 and TRBJ2-6; 8 nucleotides agree with TRBD1. The CDR3 spans 15 residues. CDR1 is SGHRS, CDR2 YFSETQ, per germline. The V gene end was trimmed by 5 bases and the J gene end by 4 bases; junction bases not matched to a gene: 5. In DNA, the CDR3 is TGCGCCAGCAGTTCGGGACAGGCAGGGGCCAACGTCCTGACTTTC. Amino acid sequence: CASSSGQAGANVLTF.

This clone appeared a few times. This chain links TRBV5-1 with TRBJ2-1; 7 bases line up with TRBD2. The germline V gene encodes CDR1 SGHRS and CDR2 YFSETQ. With V trimmed by 4 bases and J by 4 bases, 8 bases remained unmatched. CDR3 length: 15 amino acids. CDR3 DNA: TGCGCCAGCAGCGACGGACTAGGTCTGTACAATGAGCAGTTCTTC. As protein: CASSDGLGLYNEQFF.

J is TRBJ2-7 and V is TRBV2; 9 positions match TRBD1. Looked up from germline, CDR1 is SNHLY and CDR2 is FYNNEI. CDR3 size: 15 residues. With 8 bases clipped from V and 1 base from J, the junction kept 9 bases outside the gene matches. This CDR3 is CASATADRGSYEQYF. The CDR3 DNA is TGTGCCAGCGCAACAGCGGACAGGGGATCCTACGAGCAGTACTTC.

This clone was detected many times. This chain links TRBV19 with TRBJ2-7, with TRBD1 matching over 8 bases. The germline CDR1 and CDR2 sequences are LNHDA and SQIVND (reference sequence). The trim removed 5 bases at V and 7 bases at J, leaving 7 bases unmatched. The CDR3 has 13 residues. The CDR3 is CASSSRGPLEQYF. The CDR3, as DNA: TGTGCCAGTAGTTCCAGGGGGCCACTTGAGCAGTACTTC.

V and J are TRBV9 and TRBJ2-1; D is possibly TRBD1 (7 bases). Germline V gene data show CDR1 as SGDLS and CDR2 as YYNGEE. The germline V and J ends were trimmed by 1 base and 8 bases, with 13 bases remaining between them. This CDR3 contains 14 residues. CDR3 sequence reads: CASSVKEGADEQFF. DNA of the CDR3: TGTGCCAGCAGCGTAAAGGAGGGGGCCGATGAGCAGTTCTTC.